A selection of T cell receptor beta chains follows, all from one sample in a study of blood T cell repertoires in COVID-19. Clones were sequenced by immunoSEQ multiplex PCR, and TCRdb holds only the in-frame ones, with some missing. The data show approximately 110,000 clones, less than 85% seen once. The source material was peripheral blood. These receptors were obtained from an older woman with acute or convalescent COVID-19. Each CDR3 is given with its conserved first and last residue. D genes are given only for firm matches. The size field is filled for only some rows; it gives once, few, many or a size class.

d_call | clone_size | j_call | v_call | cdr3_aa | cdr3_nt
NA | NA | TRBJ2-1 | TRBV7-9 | CASSGGQIVINEQFF | TGTGCCAGCAGCGGAGGACAGATCGTGATCAATGAGCAGTTCTTC
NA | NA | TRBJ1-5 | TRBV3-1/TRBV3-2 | CASSQGEQPQHF | TGTGCCAGCAGCCAAGGAGAACAGCCCCAGCATTTT
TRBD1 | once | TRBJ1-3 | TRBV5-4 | CASSDMTGGMGNTIYF | TGTGCCAGCAGCGACATGACAGGGGGTATGGGAAACACCATATATTTT
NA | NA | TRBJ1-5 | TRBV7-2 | CASSLVSGDNQPQHF | TGTGCCAGCAGCTTAGTGTCAGGGGACAATCAGCCCCAGCATTTT
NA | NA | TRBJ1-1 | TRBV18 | CASSPRQVWNTEAFF | TGTGCCAGCTCACCACGACAGGTGTGGAACACTGAAGCTTTCTTT
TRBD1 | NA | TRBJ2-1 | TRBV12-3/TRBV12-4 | CASNGDRVPQFF | TGTGCCAGCAACGGGGACAGGGTACCGCAGTTCTTC
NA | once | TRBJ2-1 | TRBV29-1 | CSVVQGSYNEQFF | TGCAGCGTTGTTCAGGGGTCCTACAATGAGCAGTTCTTC
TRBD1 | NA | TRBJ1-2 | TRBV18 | CASSPRTGDGYTF | TGTGCCAGCTCACCAAGGACAGGGGATGGCTACACCTTC
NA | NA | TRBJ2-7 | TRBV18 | CASRGGAGVEQYF | TGTGCCAGCCGAGGAGGGGCTGGGGTCGAGCAGTACTTC
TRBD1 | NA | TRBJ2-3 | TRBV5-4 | CASSGKLGGPTDTQYF | TGTGCCAGCAGCGGGAAACTAGGGGGCCCGACAGATACGCAGTATTTT
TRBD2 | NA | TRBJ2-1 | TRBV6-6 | CASSYSREPYNEQFF | TGTGCCAGCAGTTACTCGCGGGAGCCCTACAATGAGCAGTTCTTC
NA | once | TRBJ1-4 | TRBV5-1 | CASSPLDPRREKLFF | TGCGCCAGCAGCCCGCTGGACCCAAGGAGGGAAAAACTGTTTTTT
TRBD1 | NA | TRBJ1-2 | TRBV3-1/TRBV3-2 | CASSQGTGSGHTF | TGTGCCAGCAGCCAAGGGACAGGGTCTGGCCACACCTTC
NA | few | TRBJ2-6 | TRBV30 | CAWSFEAASSGANVLTF | TGTGCCTGGAGTTTCGAGGCAGCCTCCTCTGGGGCCAACGTCCTGACTTTC
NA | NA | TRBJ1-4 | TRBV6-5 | CASDSGTTNEKLFF | TGTGCCAGCGATTCCGGGACAACTAATGAAAAACTGTTTTTT
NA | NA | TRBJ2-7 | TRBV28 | CASSFSPSGTRSSYEQYF | TGTGCCAGCAGTTTCTCCCCTTCCGGGACAAGAAGCTCCTACGAGCAGTACTTC
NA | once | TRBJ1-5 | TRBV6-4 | CASTQRDQPQHF | TGTGCCAGCACCCAAAGAGATCAGCCCCAGCATTTT
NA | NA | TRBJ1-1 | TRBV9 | CASSVATGIEAFF | TGTGCCAGCAGCGTGGCAACAGGCATTGAAGCTTTCTTT
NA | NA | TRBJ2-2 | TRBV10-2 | CASDPGYTGELFF | TGCGCCTCGGATCCAGGCTACACCGGGGAGCTGTTTTTT
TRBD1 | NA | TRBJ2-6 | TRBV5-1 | CASSPGQPRSGANVLTF | TGCGCCAGCAGCCCGGGACAGCCCCGCTCTGGGGCCAACGTCCTGACTTTC
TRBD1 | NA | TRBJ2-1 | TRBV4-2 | CASSPRTGSYNEQFF | TGTGCCAGCAGCCCGCGGACAGGGTCCTACAATGAGCAGTTCTTC
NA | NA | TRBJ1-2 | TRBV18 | CASSPVGDYGYTF | TGTGCCAGCTCACCGGTGGGAGACTATGGCTACACCTTC
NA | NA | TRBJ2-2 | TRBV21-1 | CASSKAQREGPGELFF | TGTGCCAGCAGCAAAGCACAGCGGGAGGGCCCCGGGGAGCTGTTTTTT
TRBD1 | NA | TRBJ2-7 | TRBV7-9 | CASSFGQGSNEQYF | TGTGCCAGCAGCTTCGGACAGGGGAGCAACGAGCAGTACTTC
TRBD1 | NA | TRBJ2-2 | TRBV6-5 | CASSRGTGDTGELFF | TGTGCCAGCAGCCGCGGGACAGGGGACACCGGGGAGCTGTTTTTT
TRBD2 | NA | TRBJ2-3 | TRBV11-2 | CASSRQTSGRDTQYF | TGTGCCAGCAGCCGTCAGACTAGCGGTAGAGATACGCAGTATTTT
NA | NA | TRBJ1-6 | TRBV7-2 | CASSQRRLRSLHF | TGTGCCAGCAGCCAAAGGCGGTTGCGATCCCTCCACTTT
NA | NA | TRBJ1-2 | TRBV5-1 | CASSLPGRGYGYTF | TGCGCCAGCAGCTTACCAGGGCGGGGATATGGCTACACCTTC
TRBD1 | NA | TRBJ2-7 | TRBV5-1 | CASSLRGGTGGDEQYF | TGCGCCAGCAGCTTGCGGGGCGGGACAGGGGGCGACGAGCAGTACTTC
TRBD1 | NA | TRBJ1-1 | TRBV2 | CASSVNRQGGSKAFF | TGTGCCAGCAGTGTAAACCGACAGGGGGGATCAAAAGCTTTCTTT
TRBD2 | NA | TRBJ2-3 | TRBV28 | CASSSRGTSTDTQYF | TGTGCCAGCAGTTCGCGGGGGACTAGCACAGATACGCAGTATTTT
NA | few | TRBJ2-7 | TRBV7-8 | CASSLGEVYEQYF | TGTGCCAGCAGCTTAGGGGAGGTCTACGAGCAGTACTTC
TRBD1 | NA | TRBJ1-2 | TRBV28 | CASLEDRNYGYTF | TGTGCCAGCCTGGAGGACAGGAACTATGGCTACACCTTC
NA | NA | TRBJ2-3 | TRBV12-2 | CASRLNVARDRGRVDTQYF | TGTGCAAGTCGCTTAAATGTTGCCCGGGACAGGGGGCGCGTAGATACGCAGTATTTT
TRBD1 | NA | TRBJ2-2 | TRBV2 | CASRDRENTGELFF | TGTGCCAGCAGGGACAGGGAGAACACCGGGGAGCTGTTTTTT
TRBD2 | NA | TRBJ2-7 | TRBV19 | CASPLAGRPYEQYF | TGTGCCAGCCCGCTAGCGGGAAGACCCTACGAGCAGTACTTC